This T cell receptor (beta chain) was identified during a study of shared clonotypes between healthy human individuals. Of note for this clone: Its antigen is currently unknown.

The method was immunoSEQ multiplex PCR; TCRdb's version includes in-frame clones alone and lacks a portion of them. The sample lists roughly 770,000 clones; about 96% were seen once. General study results and limits: The authors expected sequencing depth to affect clonotype sharing among donors.

Germline assignment: CDR1 SEHNR and CDR2 FQNEAQ (reference sequence). The V and J ends lost 11 bases and 7 bases respectively, with 14 bases between them. The CDR3 covers 11 residues. Positive CCR7 selection of CD45RO-negative cells yielded the naive CD8 cells, and terminally differentiated effector memory CD45RA+ cells were excluded. The chain has TRBV7-9 and TRBJ1-2; possibly TRBD1 for D (6 bases). The origin of this receptor is a man younger than 45 in good health. Specimen: naive CD8+ T cells sorted from blood. This chain's CDR3 is CALDRNTGYTF. In nucleotides, the CDR3 is TGTGCCCTCGACAGGAATACTGGCTACACCTTC.